This T cell receptor (beta chain) was recorded in a study of blood T cell repertoires in COVID-19. The germline V gene encodes CDR1 KGHSH and CDR2 LQKENI. The CDR3 is 15 residues long. The V end was cut by 2 bases, the J end by 5 bases, with 12 bases between. Produced via immunoSEQ multiplex PCR; TCRdb's table is partial and in-frame only. The top ten clones hold about 0.89% of a sample with 300,000 to 400,000 clones, roughly 90% of them seen once. The chain has TRBV18 and TRBJ2-2; TRBD2 is a possible D gene (5 bases). The sample comprised PBMCs or T cells enriched from blood (not recorded which). This clonotype was sampled from a woman in her twenties or thirties with acute COVID-19. The CDR3 DNA follows: TGTGCCAGCTCACCAGAGGGAATGGGTACCGGGGAGCTGTTTTTT. This gives the protein CASSPEGMGTGELFF. The whole variable domain, remainder taken from reference TRBV18 and TRBJ2-2, is NAGVMQNPRHLVRRRGQEARLRCSPMKGHSHVYWYRQLPEEGLKFMVYLQKENIIDESGMPKERFSAEFPKEGPSILRIQQVVRGDSAAYFCASSPEGMGTGELFFGEGSRLTVL.